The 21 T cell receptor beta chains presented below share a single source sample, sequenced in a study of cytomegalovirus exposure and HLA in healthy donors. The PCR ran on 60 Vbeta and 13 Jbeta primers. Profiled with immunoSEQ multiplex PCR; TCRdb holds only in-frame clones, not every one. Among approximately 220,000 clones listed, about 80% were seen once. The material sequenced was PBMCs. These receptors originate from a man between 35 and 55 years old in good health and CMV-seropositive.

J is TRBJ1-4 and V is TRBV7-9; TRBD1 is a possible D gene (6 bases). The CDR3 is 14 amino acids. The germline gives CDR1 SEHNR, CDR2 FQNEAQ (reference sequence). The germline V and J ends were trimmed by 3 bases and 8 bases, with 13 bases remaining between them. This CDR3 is CASSFRGAKEKLFF. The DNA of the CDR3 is TGTGCCAGCAGCTTCAGGGGCGCGAAAGAAAAACTGTTTTTT.

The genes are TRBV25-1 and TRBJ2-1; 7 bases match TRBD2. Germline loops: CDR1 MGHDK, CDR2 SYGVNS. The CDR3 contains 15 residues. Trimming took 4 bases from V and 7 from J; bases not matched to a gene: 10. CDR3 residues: CASSAERETRNEQFF. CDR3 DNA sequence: TGTGCCAGCAGTGCGGAGCGGGAAACCAGGAATGAGCAGTTCTTC.

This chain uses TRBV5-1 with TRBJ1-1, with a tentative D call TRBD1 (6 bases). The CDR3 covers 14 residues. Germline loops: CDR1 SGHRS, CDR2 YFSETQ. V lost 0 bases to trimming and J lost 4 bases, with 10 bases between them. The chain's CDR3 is CASSLVGRGTEAFF. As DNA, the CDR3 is TGCGCCAGCAGCTTGGTGGGCAGGGGCACTGAAGCTTTCTTT. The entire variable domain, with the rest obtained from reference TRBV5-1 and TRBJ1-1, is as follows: KAGVTQTPRYLIKTRGQQVTLSCSPISGHRSVSWYQQTPGQGLQFLFEYFSETQRNKGNFPGRFSGRQFSNSRSEMNVSTLELGDSALYLCASSLVGRGTEAFFGQGTRLTVV.

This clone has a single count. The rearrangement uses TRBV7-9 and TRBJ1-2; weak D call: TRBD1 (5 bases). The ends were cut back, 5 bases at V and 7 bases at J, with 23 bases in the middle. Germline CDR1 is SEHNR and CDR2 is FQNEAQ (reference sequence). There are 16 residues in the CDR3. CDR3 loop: CASSAPRLYRGFGYTF. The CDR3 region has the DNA TGTGCCAGCAGCGCCCCCCGCTTGTACCGGGGGTTTGGCTACACCTTC.

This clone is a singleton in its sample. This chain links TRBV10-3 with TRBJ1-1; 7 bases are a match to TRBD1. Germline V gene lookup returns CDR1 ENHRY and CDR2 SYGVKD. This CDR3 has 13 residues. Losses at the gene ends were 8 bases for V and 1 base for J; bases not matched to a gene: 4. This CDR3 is CAIRQGPNTEAFF. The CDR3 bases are TGTGCCATCCGACAGGGACCGAACACTGAAGCTTTCTTT.

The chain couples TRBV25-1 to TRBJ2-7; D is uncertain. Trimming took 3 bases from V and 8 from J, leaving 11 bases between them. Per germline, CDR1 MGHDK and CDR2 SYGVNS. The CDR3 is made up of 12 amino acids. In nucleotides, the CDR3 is TGTGCCAGCAGTGATGTACGGGTAAAGCAGTACTTC. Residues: CASSDVRVKQYF.

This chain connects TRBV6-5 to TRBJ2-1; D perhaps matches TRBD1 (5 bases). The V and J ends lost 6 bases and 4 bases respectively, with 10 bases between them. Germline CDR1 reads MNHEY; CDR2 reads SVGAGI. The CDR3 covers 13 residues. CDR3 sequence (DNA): TGTGCCAGCAGACTCCAGGGATACAATGAGCAGTTCTTC. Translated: CASRLQGYNEQFF.

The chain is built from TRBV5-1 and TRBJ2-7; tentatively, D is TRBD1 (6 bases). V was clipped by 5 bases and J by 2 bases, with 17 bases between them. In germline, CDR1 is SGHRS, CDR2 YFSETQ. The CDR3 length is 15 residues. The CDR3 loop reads CASSLRDTLTYEQYF. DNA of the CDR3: TGCGCCAGCAGTCTCCGGGACACCTTAACCTACGAGCAGTACTTC.

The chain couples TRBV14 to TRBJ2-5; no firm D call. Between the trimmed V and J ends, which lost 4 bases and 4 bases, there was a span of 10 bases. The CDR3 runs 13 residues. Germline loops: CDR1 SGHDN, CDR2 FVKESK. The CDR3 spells CASSPRHLETQYF. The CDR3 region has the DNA TGTGCCAGCAGCCCCAGGCACTTAGAGACCCAGTACTTC.

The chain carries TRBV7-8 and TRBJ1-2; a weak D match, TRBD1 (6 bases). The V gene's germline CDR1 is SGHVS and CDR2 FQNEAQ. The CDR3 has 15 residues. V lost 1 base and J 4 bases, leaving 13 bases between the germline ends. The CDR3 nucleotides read TGTGCCAGCAGCTTAGGAGGAGGCAGGGGCTATGGCTACACCTTC. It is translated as CASSLGGGRGYGYTF.

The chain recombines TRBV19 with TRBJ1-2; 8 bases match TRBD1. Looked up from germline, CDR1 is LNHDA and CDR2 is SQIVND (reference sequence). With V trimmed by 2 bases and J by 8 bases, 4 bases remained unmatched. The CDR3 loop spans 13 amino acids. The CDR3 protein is CASSIRQGRGYTF. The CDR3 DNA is TGTGCCAGTAGTATAAGACAGGGGCGCGGCTACACCTTC.

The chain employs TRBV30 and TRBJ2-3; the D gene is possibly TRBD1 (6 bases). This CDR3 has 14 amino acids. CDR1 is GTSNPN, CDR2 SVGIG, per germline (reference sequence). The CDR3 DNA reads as TGTGCACTTACCGGGACACTTAGCACAGATACGCAGTATTTT. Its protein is CALTGTLSTDTQYF.

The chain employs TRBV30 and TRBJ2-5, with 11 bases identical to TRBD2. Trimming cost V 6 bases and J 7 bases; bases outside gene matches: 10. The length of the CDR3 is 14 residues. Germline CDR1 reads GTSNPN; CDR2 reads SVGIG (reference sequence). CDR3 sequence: CACTSGGVLGTQYF. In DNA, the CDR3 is TGTGCCTGTACTAGCGGGGGTGTCTTAGGGACCCAGTACTTC. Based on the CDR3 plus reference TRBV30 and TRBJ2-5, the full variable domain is SQTIHQWPATLVQPVGSPLSLECTVEGTSNPNLYWYRQAAGRGLQLLFYSVGIGQISSEVPQNLSASRPQDRQFILSSKKLLLSDSGFYLCACTSGGVLGTQYFGPGTRLLVL.

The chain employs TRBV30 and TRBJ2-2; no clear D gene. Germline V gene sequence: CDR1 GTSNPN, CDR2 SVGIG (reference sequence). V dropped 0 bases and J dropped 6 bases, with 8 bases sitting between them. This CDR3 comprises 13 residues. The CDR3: CAWSVHTAGELFF. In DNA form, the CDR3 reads TGTGCCTGGAGTGTACACACAGCCGGGGAGCTGTTTTTT.

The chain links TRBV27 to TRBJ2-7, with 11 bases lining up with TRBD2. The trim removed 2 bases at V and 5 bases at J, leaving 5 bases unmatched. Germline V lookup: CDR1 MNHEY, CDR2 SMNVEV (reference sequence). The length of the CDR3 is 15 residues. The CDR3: CASSLSSGRVDEQYV. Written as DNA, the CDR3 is TGTGCCAGCAGTTTAAGTAGCGGGAGGGTCGACGAGCAGTACGTC.

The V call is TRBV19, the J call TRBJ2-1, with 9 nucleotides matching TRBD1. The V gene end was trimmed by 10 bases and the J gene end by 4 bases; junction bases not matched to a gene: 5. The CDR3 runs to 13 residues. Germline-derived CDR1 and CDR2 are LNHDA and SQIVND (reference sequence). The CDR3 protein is CATRDRVYNEQFF. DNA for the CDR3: TGTGCCACCCGGGACAGGGTATACAATGAGCAGTTCTTC.

The CDR3 spells CASSQGQANNEQFF. Written as DNA, the CDR3 is TGCGCCAGCAGCCAGGGACAGGCTAACAATGAGCAGTTCTTC. The V call is TRBV4-1, the J call TRBJ2-1, with 8 bases identical to TRBD1. V shed 3 bases, J shed 5 bases, and the junction held 3 bases outside the gene matches. This CDR3 is 14 amino acids long. Germline values: CDR1 MGHRA, CDR2 YSYEKL.

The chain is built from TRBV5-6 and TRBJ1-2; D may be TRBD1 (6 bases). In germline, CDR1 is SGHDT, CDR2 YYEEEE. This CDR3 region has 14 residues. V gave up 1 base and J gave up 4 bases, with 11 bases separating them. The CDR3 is CASSLMRGTYGYTF. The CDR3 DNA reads TGTGCCAGCAGCTTGATGAGGGGGACCTATGGCTACACCTTC.

CDR3 nucleotides: TGTGCCAGCAGCCCGCACCCCGACACCTCTAACACTGAAGCTTTCTTT. This gives the protein CASSPHPDTSNTEAFF. The rearrangement links TRBV4-2 to TRBJ1-1; D remains ambiguous. V lost 4 bases and J 2 bases, leaving 17 bases between the germline ends. This CDR3 region has 16 residues. Germline lookup yields CDR1 LGHNA and CDR2 YNFKEQ.

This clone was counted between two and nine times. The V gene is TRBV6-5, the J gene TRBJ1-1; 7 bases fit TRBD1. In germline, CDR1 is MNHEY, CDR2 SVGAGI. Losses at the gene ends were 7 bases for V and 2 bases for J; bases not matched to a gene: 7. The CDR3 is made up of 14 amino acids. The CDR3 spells CASKGWDSNTEAFF. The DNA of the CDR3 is TGTGCCAGCAAAGGCTGGGACAGTAACACTGAAGCTTTCTTT.

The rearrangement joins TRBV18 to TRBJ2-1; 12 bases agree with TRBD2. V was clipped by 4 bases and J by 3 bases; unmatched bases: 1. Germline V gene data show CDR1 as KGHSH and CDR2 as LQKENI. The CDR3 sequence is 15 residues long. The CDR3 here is CASSLLAGGYNEQFF. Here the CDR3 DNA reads TGTGCCAGCTCACTACTAGCGGGAGGCTACAATGAGCAGTTCTTC.